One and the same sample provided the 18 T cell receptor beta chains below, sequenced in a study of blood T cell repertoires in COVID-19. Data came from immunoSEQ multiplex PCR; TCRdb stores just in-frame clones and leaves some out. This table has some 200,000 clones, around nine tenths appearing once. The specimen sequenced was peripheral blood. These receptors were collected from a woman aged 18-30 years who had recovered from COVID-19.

The CDR3 is CASRLAGEWETQYF. CDR3 bases: TGTGCCAGCAGGCTCGCGGGGGAGTGGGAGACCCAGTACTTC. The rearrangement links TRBV6-5 to TRBJ2-5, with 7 bases fitting TRBD2. This CDR3 spans 14 amino acids. Germline assignment: CDR1 MNHEY and CDR2 SVGAGI. Trimming cost V 6 bases and J 5 bases; bases outside gene matches: 9.

DNA of the CDR3: TGTGCCACCAACCCAGGGTATTCCGCTGAAGCTTTCTTT. It translates to CATNPGYSAEAFF. The chain couples TRBV15 to TRBJ1-1; the D gene is possibly TRBD1 (5 bases). Trimming left V 7 bases short and J 6 bases short, with 15 bases between. This CDR3 contains 13 residues. The germline gives CDR1 LNHNV, CDR2 YYDKDF (reference sequence).

The CDR3: CASSWGGSEQYV. In DNA, the CDR3 is TGTGCCAGCAGCTGGGGGGGCAGCGAGCAGTACGTC. The rearrangement uses TRBV5-4 and TRBJ2-7, with a possible D match to TRBD2 (7 bases). The V gene's germline CDR1 is SGHNT and CDR2 YYREEE (reference sequence). The CDR3 runs to 12 residues. V was clipped by 3 bases and J by 6 bases, with 10 bases between them.

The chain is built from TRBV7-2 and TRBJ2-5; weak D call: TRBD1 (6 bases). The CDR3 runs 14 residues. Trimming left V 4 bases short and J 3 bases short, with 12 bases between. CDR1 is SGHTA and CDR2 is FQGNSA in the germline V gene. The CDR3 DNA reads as TGTGCCAGCAGCTCCCTGACAGGCAAAGAGACCCAGTACTTC. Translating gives CASSSLTGKETQYF.

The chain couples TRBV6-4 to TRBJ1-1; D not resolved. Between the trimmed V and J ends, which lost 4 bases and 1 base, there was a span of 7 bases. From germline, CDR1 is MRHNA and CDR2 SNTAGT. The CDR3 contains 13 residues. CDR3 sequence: CASSVGENTEAFF. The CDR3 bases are TGTGCCAGCAGTGTAGGAGAGAACACTGAAGCTTTCTTT.

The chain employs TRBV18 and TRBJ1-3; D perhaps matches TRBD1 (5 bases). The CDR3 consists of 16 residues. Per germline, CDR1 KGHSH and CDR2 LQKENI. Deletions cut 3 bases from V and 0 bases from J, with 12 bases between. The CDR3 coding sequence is TGTGCCAGCTCACCCCGACAGCCTGACTCTGGAAACACCATATATTTT. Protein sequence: CASSPRQPDSGNTIYF.

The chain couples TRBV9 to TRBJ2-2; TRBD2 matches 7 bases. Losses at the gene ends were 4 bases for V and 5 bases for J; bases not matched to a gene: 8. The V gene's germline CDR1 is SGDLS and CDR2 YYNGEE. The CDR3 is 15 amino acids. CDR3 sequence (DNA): TGTGCCAGCAGCTACCAGCGGGATAGGACCGGGGAGCTGTTTTTT. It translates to CASSYQRDRTGELFF.

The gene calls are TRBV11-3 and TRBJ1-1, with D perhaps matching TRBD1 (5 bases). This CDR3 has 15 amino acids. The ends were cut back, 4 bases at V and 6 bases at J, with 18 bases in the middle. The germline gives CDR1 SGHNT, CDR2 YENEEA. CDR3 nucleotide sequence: TGTGCCAGCAGCTCGGGGGAACGGAGCCGGGCTGAAGCTTTCTTT. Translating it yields CASSSGERSRAEAFF.

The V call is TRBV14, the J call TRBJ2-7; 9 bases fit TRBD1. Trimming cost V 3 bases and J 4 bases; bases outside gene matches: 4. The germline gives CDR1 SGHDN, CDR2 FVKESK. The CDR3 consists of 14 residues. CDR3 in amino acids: CASSHRDRDYEQYF. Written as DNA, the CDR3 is TGTGCCAGCAGCCACCGGGACAGGGATTACGAGCAGTACTTC.

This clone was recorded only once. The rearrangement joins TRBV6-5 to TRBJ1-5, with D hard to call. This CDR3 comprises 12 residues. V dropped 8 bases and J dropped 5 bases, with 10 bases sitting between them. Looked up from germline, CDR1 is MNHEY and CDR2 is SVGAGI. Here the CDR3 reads CASHRRDQPQHF. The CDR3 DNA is TGTGCCAGCCATAGGAGGGATCAGCCCCAGCATTTT.

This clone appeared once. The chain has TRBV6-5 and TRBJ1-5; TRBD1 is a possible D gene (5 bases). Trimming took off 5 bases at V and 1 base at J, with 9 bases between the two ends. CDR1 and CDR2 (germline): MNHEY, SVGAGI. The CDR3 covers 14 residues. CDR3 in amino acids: CASSKQASNQPQHF. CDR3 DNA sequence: TGTGCCAGCAGTAAACAGGCAAGCAATCAGCCCCAGCATTTT.

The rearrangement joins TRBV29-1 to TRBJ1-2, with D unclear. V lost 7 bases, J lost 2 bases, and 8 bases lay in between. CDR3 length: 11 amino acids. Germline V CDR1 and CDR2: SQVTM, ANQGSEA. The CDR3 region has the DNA TGCAGCGGAACAGACAACTATGGCTACACCTTC. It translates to CSGTDNYGYTF.

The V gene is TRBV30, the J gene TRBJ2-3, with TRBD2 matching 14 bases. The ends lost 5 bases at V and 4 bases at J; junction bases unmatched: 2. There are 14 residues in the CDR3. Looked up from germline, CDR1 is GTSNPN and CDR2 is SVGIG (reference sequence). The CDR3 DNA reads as TGTGCCTGGCGACTAGCGGGAGGGTCAGATACGCAGTATTTT. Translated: CAWRLAGGSDTQYF.

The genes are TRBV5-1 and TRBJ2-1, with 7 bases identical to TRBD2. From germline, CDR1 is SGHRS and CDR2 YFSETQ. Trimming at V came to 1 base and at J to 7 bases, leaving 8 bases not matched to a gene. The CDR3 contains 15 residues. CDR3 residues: CASSLSGGSNNEQFF. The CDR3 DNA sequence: TGCGCCAGCAGCTTGAGTGGCGGGAGTAATAATGAGCAGTTCTTC. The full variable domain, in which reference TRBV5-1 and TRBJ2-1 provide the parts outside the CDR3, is KAGVTQTPRYLIKTRGQQVTLSCSPISGHRSVSWYQQTPGQGLQFLFEYFSETQRNKGNFPGRFSGRQFSNSRSEMNVSTLELGDSALYLCASSLSGGSNNEQFFGPGTRLTVL.

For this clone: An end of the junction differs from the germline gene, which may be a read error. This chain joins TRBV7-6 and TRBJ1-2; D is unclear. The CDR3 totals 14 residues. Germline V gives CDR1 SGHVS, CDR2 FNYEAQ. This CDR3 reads CASSLAGGPYGYTF. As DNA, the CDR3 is TGTGCCAGCAGCCTAGCGGGCGGGCCCTATGGCTACACCTTC.

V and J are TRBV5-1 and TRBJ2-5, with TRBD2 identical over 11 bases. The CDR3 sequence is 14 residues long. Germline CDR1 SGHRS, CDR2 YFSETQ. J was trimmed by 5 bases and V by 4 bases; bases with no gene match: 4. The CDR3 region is CASSQASGRETQYF. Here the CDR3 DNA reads TGCGCCAGCAGCCAGGCTAGCGGGAGGGAGACCCAGTACTTC. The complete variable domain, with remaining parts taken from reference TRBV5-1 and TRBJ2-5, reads KAGVTQTPRYLIKTRGQQVTLSCSPISGHRSVSWYQQTPGQGLQFLFEYFSETQRNKGNFPGRFSGRQFSNSRSEMNVSTLELGDSALYLCASSQASGRETQYFGPGTRLLVL.

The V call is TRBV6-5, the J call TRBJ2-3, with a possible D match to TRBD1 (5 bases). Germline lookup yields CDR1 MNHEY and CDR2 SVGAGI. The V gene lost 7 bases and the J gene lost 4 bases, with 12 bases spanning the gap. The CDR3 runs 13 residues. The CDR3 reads CASIQGGPDTQYF. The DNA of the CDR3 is TGTGCCAGCATTCAGGGTGGCCCAGATACGCAGTATTTT.

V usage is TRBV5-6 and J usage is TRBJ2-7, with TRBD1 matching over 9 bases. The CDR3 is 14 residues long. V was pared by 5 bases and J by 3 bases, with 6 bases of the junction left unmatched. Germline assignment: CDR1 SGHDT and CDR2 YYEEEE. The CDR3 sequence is CASSQGQGNYEQYV. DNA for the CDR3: TGTGCCAGCAGTCAGGGACAGGGAAACTACGAGCAGTACGTC.